A selection of T cell receptor beta chains follows, all from one sample in a study of T-cell reconstitution after alpha-beta-depleted transplantation in children. TCRdb re-derived calls from the PCR reads in MiXCR, one entry per CDR3 protein. The repertoire consists of hundreds of thousands of distinct CDR3 sequences, with around 13% occurring once and the leading ten covering about 0.77%. The material sequenced was PBMCs, taken before TCRalphabeta/CD19-depleted stem cell transplant. These TCRs come from a girl aged 2-10 years with congenital amegakaryocytic thrombocytopenia, due to receive a stem cell transplant. The CDR3 runs from the conserved cysteine through the conserved F or W. D genes are given only for firm matches. Where a row states a size, it is once, few, many or the class of an expanded clone; other rows omit it.

v_call: TRBV5-1
j_call: TRBJ1-2
clone_size: .
d_call: .
cdr3_nt: TGCGCCAGCAGCTTGTATTCGGGCGACTATGGCTACACCTTC
cdr3_aa: CASSLYSGDYGYTF

v_call: TRBV7-9
j_call: TRBJ1-2
clone_size: many
d_call: .
cdr3_nt: TGTGCCAGCAGCCCAACGGGAGGCTACACCTTC
cdr3_aa: CASSPTGGYTF

v_call: TRBV20-1
j_call: TRBJ2-7
clone_size: many
d_call: .
cdr3_nt: TGCAGTGCTAGTCAGCCCACCTACTACGAGCAGTACTTC
cdr3_aa: CSASQPTYYEQYF

v_call: TRBV4-1
j_call: TRBJ1-2
clone_size: .
d_call: .
cdr3_nt: TGCGCCAGCAGACGAAGTCTTTCGCCCTATGGCTACACCTTC
cdr3_aa: CASRRSLSPYGYTF

v_call: TRBV20-1
j_call: TRBJ2-1
clone_size: few
d_call: .
cdr3_nt: TGCAGTGCTAGAGATCTATCCGAGAACTCCTACAATGAGCAGTTCTTC
cdr3_aa: CSARDLSENSYNEQFF

v_call: TRBV14
j_call: TRBJ1-1
clone_size: .
d_call: .
cdr3_nt: TGTGCCAGCAGCCAAGATATGGAAGGGGAAGCTTTCTTT
cdr3_aa: CASSQDMEGEAFF

v_call: TRBV6-5
j_call: TRBJ2-1
clone_size: many
d_call: TRBD2
cdr3_nt: TGTGCCAGCAGTTACGGGCTAGCGGGGGACTACAATGAGCAGTTCTTC
cdr3_aa: CASSYGLAGDYNEQFF

v_call: TRBV20-1
j_call: TRBJ2-1
clone_size: many
d_call: TRBD2
cdr3_nt: TGCAGTGCTAGGACTCTAGCGGGAAAGAACGGCAATGAGCAGTTCTTC
cdr3_aa: CSARTLAGKNGNEQFF

v_call: TRBV5-6
j_call: TRBJ2-1
clone_size: many
d_call: TRBD2
cdr3_nt: TGTGCCAGCAGGCCCTCCGGGACTAGCAGTTACAATGAGCAGTTCTTC
cdr3_aa: CASRPSGTSSYNEQFF

v_call: TRBV5-1
j_call: TRBJ2-5
clone_size: .
d_call: .
cdr3_nt: TGCGCCAGCAGCTTGTTCCCGGGGGCAGGGGAGACCCAGTACTTC
cdr3_aa: CASSLFPGAGETQYF

v_call: TRBV4-1
j_call: TRBJ2-3
clone_size: .
d_call: TRBD1
cdr3_nt: TGCGCCAGCAGCCAAGTGGACAGGGGTTTAGATACGCAGTATTTT
cdr3_aa: CASSQVDRGLDTQYF

v_call: TRBV5-5
j_call: TRBJ1-5
clone_size: many
d_call: .
cdr3_nt: TGTGCCAGCAGCTCAGCAAATAGCAATCAGCCCCAGCATTTT
cdr3_aa: CASSSANSNQPQHF

v_call: TRBV5-1
j_call: TRBJ2-1
clone_size: many
d_call: TRBD2
cdr3_nt: TGCGCCAGCAGCTTGGCGTGGACTAGCGGGAGGGTATACAATGAGCAGTTCTTC
cdr3_aa: CASSLAWTSGRVYNEQFF

v_call: TRBV6-1
j_call: TRBJ2-7
clone_size: many
d_call: TRBD2
cdr3_nt: TGTGCCAGCAGTCAGGGACTAGCGGGAGCCGGGAACGAGCAGTACTTC
cdr3_aa: CASSQGLAGAGNEQYF

v_call: TRBV3-1
j_call: TRBJ2-7
clone_size: .
d_call: .
cdr3_nt: TGTGCCAGCAGCCAAGATCCATGGAGGGACGAGCAGTACTTC
cdr3_aa: CASSQDPWRDEQYF

v_call: TRBV20-1
j_call: TRBJ2-1
clone_size: .
d_call: .
cdr3_nt: TGCAGTGCTAGGTACCTACCGAGCTCCTACAATGAGCAGTTCTTC
cdr3_aa: CSARYLPSSYNEQFF

v_call: TRBV5-1
j_call: TRBJ1-1
clone_size: .
d_call: .
cdr3_nt: TGCGCCAGCAGTTCCCGGAGGGACACTGAAGCTTTCTTT
cdr3_aa: CASSSRRDTEAFF

v_call: TRBV11-2
j_call: TRBJ2-1
clone_size: few
d_call: TRBD2
cdr3_nt: TGTGCCAGCAGCTTTCGGGGACTAGCGGGAGATGAGCAGTTCTTC
cdr3_aa: CASSFRGLAGDEQFF

v_call: TRBV25-1
j_call: TRBJ2-5
clone_size: .
d_call: TRBD2
cdr3_nt: TGTGCCAGCAGTCCTTTTTTGGGACTAGCGGGAGTGGAGACCCAGTACTTC
cdr3_aa: CASSPFLGLAGVETQYF

v_call: TRBV6-1
j_call: TRBJ2-1
clone_size: many
d_call: .
cdr3_nt: TGTGCCAGCAGTGAAGTAGAGCGGAGCGATGAGCAGTTCTTC
cdr3_aa: CASSEVERSDEQFF

v_call: TRBV7-9
j_call: TRBJ2-1
clone_size: .
d_call: TRBD2
cdr3_nt: TGTGCCAGCCGACCGGGACTAGCGGGAGGTTTGGTGCAGTTCTTC
cdr3_aa: CASRPGLAGGLVQFF

v_call: TRBV7-8
j_call: TRBJ2-7
clone_size: many
d_call: TRBD1
cdr3_nt: TGTGCCAGCAGCTTAGAAGCCGGGACAGGGGTCCACTACGAGCAGTACTTC
cdr3_aa: CASSLEAGTGVHYEQYF

v_call: TRBV4-1
j_call: TRBJ2-7
clone_size: few
d_call: .
cdr3_nt: TGCGCCAGCAGCCAAAGCAGGGGGCGGCTAGCGGACTACGAGCAGTACTTC
cdr3_aa: CASSQSRGRLADYEQYF

v_call: TRBV7-2
j_call: TRBJ2-3
clone_size: .
d_call: .
cdr3_nt: TGTGCCAGCAGCTTTCGGTCCTTCCCCACAGATACGCAGTATTTT
cdr3_aa: CASSFRSFPTDTQYF

v_call: TRBV6-5
j_call: TRBJ2-5
clone_size: .
d_call: TRBD1
cdr3_nt: TGTGCCAGCGGACAGGGCAAAGAGACCCAGTACTTC
cdr3_aa: CASGQGKETQYF

v_call: TRBV3-1
j_call: TRBJ1-1
clone_size: .
d_call: .
cdr3_nt: TGTGCCAGCAGCCCCCGTCGGGGAGGGCGGAACACTGAAGCTTTCTTT
cdr3_aa: CASSPRRGGRNTEAFF

v_call: TRBV29-1
j_call: TRBJ2-7
clone_size: few
d_call: .
cdr3_nt: TGCAGCGTTGGAGGGGAACCCTACGAGCAGTACTTC
cdr3_aa: CSVGGEPYEQYF

v_call: TRBV9
j_call: TRBJ2-7
clone_size: few
d_call: .
cdr3_nt: TGTGCCAGCAGCGTTAGGTTCGGGGAAACCTACGAGCAGTACTTC
cdr3_aa: CASSVRFGETYEQYF

v_call: TRBV20-1
j_call: TRBJ2-1
clone_size: .
d_call: TRBD2
cdr3_nt: TGCAGTGCTACTCTAGCGGGAGGGCGAAATGAGCAGTTCTTC
cdr3_aa: CSATLAGGRNEQFF

v_call: TRBV16
j_call: TRBJ2-1
clone_size: .
d_call: TRBD2
cdr3_nt: TGTGCCAGCAGCCCAACTTCTAGCGGCCCCTACAATGAGCAGCTCTTC
cdr3_aa: CASSPTSSGPYNEQLF

v_call: TRBV20-1
j_call: TRBJ2-2
clone_size: .
d_call: .
cdr3_nt: TGCAGTGCTAGATCCGGGCTAGCAGCCGGGGAGCTGTTTTTT
cdr3_aa: CSARSGLAAGELFF

v_call: TRBV29-1
j_call: TRBJ2-1
clone_size: many
d_call: TRBD1
cdr3_nt: TGCAGCGTCACCGGGACAGGCTCCTACAATGAGCAGTTCTTC
cdr3_aa: CSVTGTGSYNEQFF

v_call: TRBV20-1
j_call: TRBJ2-1
clone_size: many
d_call: .
cdr3_nt: TGCAGTGCTAGAGAGGATACTCGGGCTTCCTACAATGAGCAGTTCTTC
cdr3_aa: CSAREDTRASYNEQFF

v_call: TRBV27
j_call: TRBJ1-5
clone_size: .
d_call: .
cdr3_nt: TGTGCCAGCAGAATTAGGTTGAACAGCAATCAGCCCCAGCATTTT
cdr3_aa: CASRIRLNSNQPQHF

v_call: TRBV10-3
j_call: TRBJ2-2
clone_size: many
d_call: TRBD1
cdr3_nt: TGTGCCACCCATGTTGGGACAGCGAACACCGGGGAGCTGTTTTTT
cdr3_aa: CATHVGTANTGELFF

v_call: TRBV27
j_call: TRBJ1-1
clone_size: many
d_call: .
cdr3_nt: TGTGCCAGCGCGAGGGCCGAAACAATGAACACTGAAGCTTTCTTT
cdr3_aa: CASARAETMNTEAFF

v_call: TRBV5-1
j_call: TRBJ2-1
clone_size: few
d_call: .
cdr3_nt: TGCGCCAGCAGCTTACTTGTTGGGATATCCTACAATGAGCAGTTCTTC
cdr3_aa: CASSLLVGISYNEQFF

v_call: TRBV25-1
j_call: TRBJ2-3
clone_size: .
d_call: .
cdr3_nt: TGTGCCAGCAGCCTCATAGGAACCCCCTACGGTACGCAGTATTTT
cdr3_aa: CASSLIGTPYGTQYF